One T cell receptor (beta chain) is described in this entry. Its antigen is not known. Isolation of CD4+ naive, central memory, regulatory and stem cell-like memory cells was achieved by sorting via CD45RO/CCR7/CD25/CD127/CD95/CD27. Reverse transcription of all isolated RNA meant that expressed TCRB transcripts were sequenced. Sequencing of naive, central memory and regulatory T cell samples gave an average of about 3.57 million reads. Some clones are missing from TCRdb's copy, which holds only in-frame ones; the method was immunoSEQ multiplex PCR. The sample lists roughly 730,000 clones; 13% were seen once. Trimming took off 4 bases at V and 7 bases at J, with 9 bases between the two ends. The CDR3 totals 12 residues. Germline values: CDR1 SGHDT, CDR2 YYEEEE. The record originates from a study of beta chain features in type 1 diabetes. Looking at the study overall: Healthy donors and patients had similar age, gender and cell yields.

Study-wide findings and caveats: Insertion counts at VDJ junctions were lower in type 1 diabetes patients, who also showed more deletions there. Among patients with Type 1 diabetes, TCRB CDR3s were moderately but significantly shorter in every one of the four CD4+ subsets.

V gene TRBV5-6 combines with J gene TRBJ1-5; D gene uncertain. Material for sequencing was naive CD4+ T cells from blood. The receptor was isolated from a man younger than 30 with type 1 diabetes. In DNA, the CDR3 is TGTGCCAGCAGCAAGATAGGGCAGCCCCAGCATTTT. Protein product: CASSKIGQPQHF.